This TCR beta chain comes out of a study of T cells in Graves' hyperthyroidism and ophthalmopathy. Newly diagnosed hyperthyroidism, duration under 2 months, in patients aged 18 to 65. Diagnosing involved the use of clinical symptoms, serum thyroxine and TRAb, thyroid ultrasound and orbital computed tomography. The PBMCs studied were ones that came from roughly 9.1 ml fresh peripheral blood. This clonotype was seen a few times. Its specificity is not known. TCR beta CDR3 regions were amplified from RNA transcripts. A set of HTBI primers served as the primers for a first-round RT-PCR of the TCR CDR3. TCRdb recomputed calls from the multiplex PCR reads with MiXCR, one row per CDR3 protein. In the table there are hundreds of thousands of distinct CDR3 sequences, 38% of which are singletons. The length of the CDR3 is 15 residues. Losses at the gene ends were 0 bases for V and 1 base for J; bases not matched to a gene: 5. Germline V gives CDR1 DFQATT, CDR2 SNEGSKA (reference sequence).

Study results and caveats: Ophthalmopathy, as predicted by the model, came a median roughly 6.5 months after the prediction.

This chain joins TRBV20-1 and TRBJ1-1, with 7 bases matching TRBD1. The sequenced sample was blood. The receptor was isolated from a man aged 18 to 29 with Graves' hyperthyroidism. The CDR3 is CSARDPDRANTEAFF. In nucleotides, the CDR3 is TGCAGTGCTAGAGATCCCGACAGGGCGAACACTGAAGCTTTCTTT.